This T cell receptor (beta chain) comes out of a study of CD8 T cells in ankylosing spondylitis. Regarding the study as a whole: A TCR beta motif made of several highly homologous variants seemed typical of ankylosing spondylitis blood.

The V end lost 4 bases, the J end lost 0 bases, and 7 bases lay between the germline ends. Germline assignment: CDR1 MNHEY and CDR2 SVGEGT. This CDR3 comprises 14 residues. TCRdb recomputed calls from the 5' RACE reads with MiXCR, one row per CDR3 protein. The repertoire has fewer than 250,000 distinct CDR3 sequences, 18% of them found once; the top ten carry about 44%. On this clonotype: Antigen specificity is unknown.

The sequencing sample was made of blood, either unsorted or a sorted T cell fraction (not recorded which). This TCR was sampled from a male donor with ankylosing spondylitis. This chain uses TRBV6-2 or TRBV6-3 with TRBJ1-3; perhaps TRBD1 as D (5 bases). The chain's CDR3 is CASSFGGSGNTIYF. CDR3 nucleotide sequence: TGTGCCAGCAGTTTCGGGGGCTCTGGAAACACCATATATTTT.